This record covers a single T cell receptor beta chain. Germline V gene lookup returns CDR1 SGHNT and CDR2 YYREEE (reference sequence). V gave up 2 bases and J gave up 6 bases, with 9 bases separating them. The CDR3 is 13 residues long. Hyperthyroidism had been newly diagnosed in patients aged 18 to 65, and its duration was under 2 months. Based on clinical symptoms, serum thyroxine and TRAb, thyroid ultrasound and orbital computed tomography, diagnoses were reached. This sample holds PBMCs from approximately 9 ml fresh peripheral blood. These data belong to a study of T cells in Graves' hyperthyroidism and ophthalmopathy. Amplified regions were TCR beta CDR3 sequences from RNA transcripts. Primed by the HTBI set, a first-round RT-PCR was run on the TCR CDR3. TCRdb ran MiXCR on the multiplex PCR reads and lists one entry per CDR3 protein. The sample holds 300,000 or so distinct CDR3 sequences, around 17% seen once.

Sequencing was done on a sample of blood. The chain recombines TRBV5-4 with TRBJ2-1; D is unresolved. This clonotype was sampled from a man aged 25-45 years with Graves' hyperthyroidism. The CDR3 DNA follows: TGTGCCAGCAGCTTTCTACTTAGCAATGAGCAGTTCTTC. It translates to CASSFLLSNEQFF.